Below, 3 T cell receptor beta chains from the same sample are listed, as sequenced in a study of post-analysis software for immune sequencing data. Whole-study findings and limits: Four or five TRBV segments, TRBV5-6, TRBV5-1 and TRBV20-1 among them, were found more frequent in patients than controls.

Included in the TCR beta cDNA libraries were unique molecular identifiers. TCRdb passed the PCR reads through MiXCR, listing each CDR3 protein once. Of 750,000 to 950,000 distinct CDR3 sequences listed, approximately 53% were seen once; the top ten hold approximately 4.2%. Their target antigens are unknown. The sequencing sample was made of blood. The receptors shown here come from a girl under 18 with multiple sclerosis.

The rearrangement joins TRBV27 to TRBJ1-5; no definite D call. Per the germline V gene, CDR1 is MNHEY and CDR2 is SMNVEV (reference sequence). The V and J ends lost 10 bases and 4 bases respectively, with 14 bases between them. This CDR3 has 13 amino acids. The CDR3: CATVDGLNQPQHF. CDR3 nucleotides: TGTGCCACCGTGGACGGACTGAATCAGCCCCAGCATTTT.

This chain uses TRBV18 with TRBJ2-7; the D gene is possibly TRBD2 (5 bases). From germline, CDR1 is KGHSH and CDR2 LQKENI. V dropped 2 bases and J dropped 5 bases, with 10 bases sitting between them. This CDR3 is 13 amino acids long. The CDR3, as DNA: TGTGCCAGCTCACCAACTAGTTCAGACGAGCAGTACTTC. Protein: CASSPTSSDEQYF.

The chain recombines TRBV20-1 with TRBJ1-2; D remains ambiguous. This CDR3 has 13 residues. V was clipped by 5 bases and J by 4 bases, with 14 bases between them. Germline CDR1 DFQATT, CDR2 SNEGSKA (reference sequence). The CDR3 DNA follows: TGCAGTGCTGGGGAGAGGGTGGCCTATGGCTACACCTTC. Amino acid sequence: CSAGERVAYGYTF.